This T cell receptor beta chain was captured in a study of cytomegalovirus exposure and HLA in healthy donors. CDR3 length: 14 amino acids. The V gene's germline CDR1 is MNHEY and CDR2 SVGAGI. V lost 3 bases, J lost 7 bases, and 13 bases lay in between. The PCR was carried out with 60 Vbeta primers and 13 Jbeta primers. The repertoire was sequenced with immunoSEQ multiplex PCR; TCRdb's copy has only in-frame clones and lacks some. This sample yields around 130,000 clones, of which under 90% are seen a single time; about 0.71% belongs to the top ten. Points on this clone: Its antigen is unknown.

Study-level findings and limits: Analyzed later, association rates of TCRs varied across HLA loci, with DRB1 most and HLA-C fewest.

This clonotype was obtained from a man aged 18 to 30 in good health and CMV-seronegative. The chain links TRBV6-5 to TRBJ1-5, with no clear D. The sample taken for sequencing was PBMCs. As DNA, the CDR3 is TGTGCCAGCAGTTATTACGGGAAAGGGCAGCCCCAGCATTTT. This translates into CASSYYGKGQPQHF.